This TCR beta chain appears in the sequencing data of a study of blood T cell repertoires in COVID-19. Data came from immunoSEQ multiplex PCR; TCRdb stores just in-frame clones and leaves some out. The sample consists of fewer than 350,000 clones, 85% of them appearing once. The junction had 5 bases not matched to a gene; V was cut back by 3 bases and J by 10 bases. The CDR3 sequence is 14 residues long. Germline assignment: CDR1 SGDLS and CDR2 YYNGEE. This TCR came from a woman aged 45-65 years who had recovered from COVID-19. The rearrangement uses TRBV9 and TRBJ1-6; 9 bases match TRBD1. Material: PBMCs or T cells enriched from blood (not recorded which). The CDR3 nucleotides are TGTGCCAGCAGCGCTCACAGGGGGCAATCACCCCTCCACTTT. Its translation: CASSAHRGQSPLHF.